One and the same sample provided the 3 T cell receptor beta chains below, sequenced in a study of T cells in Graves' hyperthyroidism and ophthalmopathy (dated by TCRdb to about 2019). The receptor library was made with multiplex PCR. This sample was sequenced with an Illumina HiSeq 2000. The TCR beta CDR3 regions were amplified from the RNA transcripts. A first-round RT-PCR of the TCR CDR3 used the HTBI primer set with the Qiagen OneStep RT-PCR kit. The public sequencing data were trimmed at Q25 with fastp and processed into clonotypes with MiXCR by TCRdb, which kept only in-frame beta chains. Rows are combined by CDR3 protein, so each entry shows the most common genes and DNA. This sample holds about 710,000 distinct CDR3 sequences; 16% were observed only once. The ten largest clones add up to about 8.4% of the sample. The material sequenced was blood. The receptor source for this set is a man between 18 and 29 years old with Graves' hyperthyroidism.

This clonotype turned up a few times. The V and J genes are TRBV5-6 and TRBJ2-3; tentatively, D is TRBD2 (6 bases). Trimming cost V 2 bases and J 0 bases, with 13 bases left between them. The length of the CDR3 is 16 residues. Looked up from germline, CDR1 is SGHDT and CDR2 is YYEEEE. The CDR3 coding sequence is TGTGCCAGCAGCTTATTCGGCGGGACTAGCACAGATACGCAGTATTTT. The encoded protein is CASSLFGGTSTDTQYF.

This clonotype was counted only a few times. This sequence joins TRBV28 and TRBJ2-7; 7 positions agree with TRBD1. Unmatched junction bases numbered 6, after V lost 10 bases and J lost 0 bases. This CDR3 is built from 13 residues. The germline CDR1 and CDR2 sequences are MDHEN and SYDVKM. The CDR3: CAIQGQTSYEQYF. The CDR3 nucleotides are TGTGCCATTCAGGGACAGACCTCCTACGAGCAGTACTTC.

This chain joins TRBV20-1 and TRBJ2-7; 8 bases line up with TRBD1. Per germline, CDR1 DFQATT and CDR2 SNEGSKA (reference sequence). Losses at the gene ends were 1 base for V and 3 bases for J; bases not matched to a gene: 14. The CDR3 runs 17 residues. In nucleotides, the CDR3 is TGCAGTGCTAGAGCCCGGATTGGACAGGGTTTAGGCTACGAGCAGTACTTC. This translates into CSARARIGQGLGYEQYF.